These T cell receptor beta chains were read from a single sample in a study of T cell responses to AZD1222 COVID-19 vaccine. Assay: immunoSEQ multiplex PCR; the TCRdb copy retains only in-frame clones and omits some. The sample consists of under 200,000 clones, approximately 93% of them appearing once. The source was peripheral blood, collected on day 0 of AZD1222 vaccination. The receptors were gathered from an adult in good health. CDR3s include the opening cysteine and the closing phenylalanine or tryptophan. Each record gives: CDR3 length, clone size, V gene, J gene, CDR3 protein. Clone size, where shown, is once, few, many, or a class for clones that have expanded.

>12|-|TRBV5-1|TRBJ1-1
CASRTANTEAFF
>16|few|TRBV7-7|TRBJ2-2
CASSPSSSGVVGELFF
>16|-|TRBV5-1|TRBJ1-2
CASSLYLTGGGYGYTF
>16|-|TRBV7-9|TRBJ1-5
CASSLLSDRGNQPQHF
>16|-|TRBV15|TRBJ1-5
CATSREGGHSNQPQHF
>17|-|TRBV7-8|TRBJ1-4
CASSLVMPGMMGEKLFF
>15|-|TRBV2|TRBJ2-1
CASRTSGTSHNEQFF
>15|once|TRBV3-1/TRBV3-2|TRBJ2-5
CASSQLSGAGETQYF
>13|-|TRBV21-1|TRBJ2-7
CASSSARPHEQYF
>16|few|TRBV18|TRBJ1-1
CASSPYGGGGDTEAFF
>13|-|TRBV2|TRBJ1-2
CASRWLRGPGYTF
>15|-|TRBV20-1|TRBJ2-2
CSASEGVIGTGELFF
>15|-|TRBV3-1/TRBV3-2|TRBJ2-5
CASSRRDGGQETQYF
>15|-|TRBV5-4|TRBJ2-7
CASSEDRGGGYEQYF
>15|once|TRBV6-6|TRBJ1-1
CASSYWGTPGTEAFF
>15|-|TRBV25-1|TRBJ2-7
CASSESLGFQDEQYF
>13|-|TRBV27|TRBJ2-1
CASSWGLAGEQFF
>15|-|TRBV6-5|TRBJ1-5
CATNPRAGLDQPQHF
>14|few|TRBV19|TRBJ1-5
CASSIAHADQPQHF
>14|-|TRBV6-6|TRBJ2-3
CASSYDTGVLTQYF
>13|-|TRBV20-1|TRBJ2-1
CSASLREGRGQFF
>14|-|TRBV5-1|TRBJ2-3
CASQGLAHTDTQYF
>15|once|TRBV3-1/TRBV3-2|TRBJ2-2
CASSYGERGTGELFF
>14|-|TRBV18|TRBJ2-7
CASSPGLNEHEQYF
>13|-|TRBV7-9|TRBJ1-2
CASSLGQGYGYTF
>18|-|TRBV4-1|TRBJ2-6
CASSLSGTGISGANVLTF
>16|few|TRBV9|TRBJ2-7
CASSVGLAVSSYEQYF
>18|-|TRBV5-1|TRBJ1-3
CASSVGWGQGASGNTIYF
>16|-|TRBV23-1|TRBJ1-1
CASSQSRSDLNTEAFF
>13|-|TRBV14|TRBJ1-3
CASSRDSGNTIYF
>11|-|TRBV3-1/TRBV3-2|TRBJ2-3
CASSQDGGNYF
>12|-|TRBV29-1|TRBJ1-1
CSVKTVSTEAFF
>15|-|TRBV7-9|TRBJ1-4
CASSLLGQNNEKLFF
>12|-|TRBV29-1|TRBJ1-1
CSGRLRGVETFF
>17|-|TRBV29-1|TRBJ2-7
CSVAQVLGTIKGHEQYF
>15|-|TRBV5-1|TRBJ2-1
CASSLVAGGGNEQFF
>13|once|TRBV5-4|TRBJ1-5
CASSLAGNQPQHF
>15|-|TRBV7-9|TRBJ1-1
CASSYIQGSRGEAFF
>16|-|TRBV11-2|TRBJ1-6
CASSPRDRLPNSPLHF
>14|-|TRBV27|TRBJ1-5
CASSSRDSNQPQHF
>14|-|TRBV13|TRBJ1-1
CASSLVAPGTEAFF
>15|-|TRBV6-5|TRBJ1-6
CASSYSRNWGSPLHF
>14|-|TRBV19|TRBJ2-5
CASSIEYPGRTQYF
>17|-|TRBV19|TRBJ1-4
CASSSPPGIATNEKLFF
>16|-|TRBV19|TRBJ2-1
CASSFGTGAKYNEQFF
>13|once|TRBV5-4|TRBJ1-6
CASQLSGVAPLHF
>15|-|TRBV5-4|TRBJ1-3
CASSLGNRDGNTIYF
>13|-|TRBV7-8|TRBJ2-7
CASRWDRSYEQYF
>14|-|TRBV19|TRBJ1-3
CASRTASSGNTIYF
>13|-|TRBV5-5|TRBJ2-7
CASSPAQTYEQYF
>15|-|TRBV2|TRBJ1-2
CASRQGQSTNYGYTF
>13|-|TRBV14|TRBJ2-1
CASSSGIYNEQFF